This TCR beta chain came from a study of T-cell reconstitution after alpha-beta-depleted transplantation in children. The library targeted TCRbeta and was prepared with unique molecular identifiers. TCRdb re-called the PCR reads through MiXCR, storing one row per CDR3 protein. The top ten clones hold 4.5% to 7% of a sample with around 380,000 distinct CDR3 sequences, about a tenth of them seen once. Germline assignment: CDR1 MNHEY and CDR2 SMNVEV (reference sequence). The germline V and J ends were trimmed by 6 bases and 8 bases, with 20 bases remaining between them. This CDR3 spans 15 amino acids. The TCR was taken from a human donor who donated a stem cell graft to a child with acute myeloid leukemia. The chain uses TRBV27 and TRBJ2-1; D is perhaps TRBD2 (6 bases). This specimen consisted of PBMCs from the stem cell graft donor, obtained from the stem cell graft. CDR3 loop: CASSLGGITGDEQFF. DNA of the CDR3: TGTGCCAGCAGCCTCGGCGGGATCACCGGGGATGAGCAGTTCTTC.